The 28 T cell receptor beta chains below all came from one sample that was sequenced in a study of T-cell memory formation after mild COVID-19. One entry per CDR3 protein results from TCRdb running MiXCR on the 5' RACE reads. The sample has roughly 250,000 distinct CDR3 sequences, over 15% seen once. The sequencing input was PBMCs or a T cell subset sorted from them (not recorded which). The receptors here all came from a man younger than 35 who had mild COVID-19 (a few samples of this study predate the infection). Cell type and time point are not known.

The genes are TRBV5-1 and TRBJ2-7; D might be TRBD1 or TRBD2, each matching 5 bases. V was trimmed by 4 bases and J by 4 bases, leaving 18 bases between them. This CDR3 region has 15 residues. Germline values: CDR1 SGHRS, CDR2 YFSETQ. CDR3 nucleotide sequence: TGCGCCAGCAGCATCAGGGACCCAACCAATTACGAGCAGTACTTC. As protein: CASSIRDPTNYEQYF.

The sample holds many counts of this clonotype. This chain joins TRBV4-1 and TRBJ1-1, with no clear D. The V end lost 0 bases, the J end lost 4 bases, and 18 bases lay between the germline ends. The germline V gene encodes CDR1 MGHRA and CDR2 YSYEKL. The length of the CDR3 is 17 residues. CDR3 nucleotides: TGCGCCAGCAGCCAAGATAGGAGCCCGCAGGTTGGCACTGAAGCTTTCTTT. Translation gives CASSQDRSPQVGTEAFF.

This clonotype was seen a handful of times. This chain links TRBV5-1 with TRBJ1-6; maybe TRBD1 (6 bases). From germline, CDR1 is SGHRS and CDR2 YFSETQ. Trimming took off 4 bases at V and 9 bases at J, with 17 bases between the two ends. This CDR3 contains 15 residues. This CDR3 reads CASSDGRGGRSPLHF. The CDR3 DNA sequence: TGCGCCAGCAGCGACGGACGGGGGGGCCGTTCACCCCTCCACTTT.

The V and J genes are TRBV4-3 and TRBJ2-2; the D gene is possibly TRBD1 (6 bases). The CDR3 runs to 18 residues. CDR1 and CDR2 (germline): LGHNA, YSLEER. The V and J ends lost 4 bases and 4 bases respectively, with 22 bases between them. In DNA form, the CDR3 reads TGCGCCAGCAGCCGCCCCGTCAGGGGAACAGGAGGCACCGGGGAGCTGTTTTTT. Amino acid sequence: CASSRPVRGTGGTGELFF.

There are a few counts of this clonotype. This rearrangement joins TRBV12-3 or TRBV12-4 to TRBJ1-3; D not certain. The V and J ends lost 3 bases and 0 bases respectively, with 6 bases between them. This CDR3 has 14 amino acids. CDR3: CASSFVDSGNTIYF. The CDR3 DNA sequence: TGTGCCAGCAGTTTTGTGGACTCTGGAAACACCATATATTTT.

This clonotype has at least ten counts. This chain's CDR3 is CASSRGTSGGPNTGELFF. The CDR3 nucleotides read TGCGCCAGCAGCCGTGGGACTAGCGGGGGGCCGAACACCGGGGAGCTGTTTTTT. V usage is TRBV5-1 and J usage is TRBJ2-2; TRBD2 aligns across 15 bases. Germline CDR1 reads SGHRS; CDR2 reads YFSETQ. The V segment lost 4 bases and the J segment 0 bases; nucleotides outside the gene matches: 4. The CDR3 runs to 18 residues.

This clonotype was found many times. The V gene is TRBV12-3 or TRBV12-4, the J gene TRBJ1-1, with TRBD1 identical over 8 bases. There are 15 residues in the CDR3. With 7 bases clipped from V and 7 bases from J, the junction kept 14 bases outside the gene matches. The CDR3 spells CASTRPGQGENEAFF. The CDR3 region has the DNA TGTGCCAGCACCAGGCCCGGACAGGGTGAAAATGAAGCTTTCTTT.

V gene TRBV7-8 combines with J gene TRBJ1-5; D not resolved. V lost 2 bases and J 1 base, leaving 9 bases between the germline ends. The CDR3 is 15 amino acids. Germline CDR1 reads SGHVS; CDR2 reads FQNEAQ. CDR3 nucleotides: TGTGCCAGCAGCTTAACTCCGTACAGCAATCAGCCCCAGCATTTT. Residues: CASSLTPYSNQPQHF.

This clonotype was found a few times. V is TRBV7-9 and J is TRBJ2-5; 9 positions agree with TRBD2. Germline assignment: CDR1 SEHNR and CDR2 FQNEAQ (reference sequence). V was pared by 3 bases and J by 4 bases, with 3 bases of the junction left unmatched. The CDR3 contains 14 residues. CDR3 sequence reads: CASSFWGLAETQYF. For the CDR3, the DNA is TGTGCCAGCAGCTTTTGGGGACTAGCAGAGACCCAGTACTTC.

This clonotype turned up a few times. J is TRBJ2-5 and V is TRBV6-2 or TRBV6-3; TRBD2 might be the D (5 bases). With 6 bases removed from V and 2 bases from J, the gap between germline ends came to 19 bases. CDR1 and CDR2 (germline): MNHEY, SVGEGT. The CDR3 covers 16 residues. CDR3 residues: CASSRDVARRQETQYF. The CDR3 DNA sequence: TGTGCCAGCAGCCGGGATGTGGCGCGGCGGCAAGAGACCCAGTACTTC.

V and J are TRBV19 and TRBJ1-1; 7 nucleotides match TRBD1. CDR3 length: 14 residues. Germline CDR1 reads LNHDA; CDR2 reads SQIVND (reference sequence). The V gene end was trimmed by 6 bases and the J gene end by 2 bases; junction bases not matched to a gene: 6. CDR3 nucleotides: TGTGCCAGTAGGTCCGGGACAGCAAACACTGAAGCTTTCTTT. It is translated as CASRSGTANTEAFF.

The rearrangement uses TRBV24-1 and TRBJ1-1, with D perhaps matching TRBD1 (6 bases). Germline V gene sequence: CDR1 KGHDR, CDR2 SFDVKD. This CDR3 is built from 18 residues. Deletions cut 6 bases from V and 5 bases from J, with 27 bases between. The CDR3 bases are TGTGCCACCAGTTTTGTTTCCAGGGGACCCCGGGTAGGAACTGAAGCTTTCTTT. Residues: CATSFVSRGPRVGTEAFF.

This clonotype was detected many times. The chain couples TRBV6-6 to TRBJ1-2; D uncertain. V lost 2 bases to trimming and J lost 8 bases, with 15 bases between them. The CDR3 loop spans 14 amino acids. Germline assignment: CDR1 MNHNY and CDR2 SVGAGI (reference sequence). CDR3 bases: TGTGCCAGCAGTTACCCGGACGACCTGGGCGGCTACACCTTC. This encodes CASSYPDDLGGYTF.

The CDR3 coding sequence is TGTGCCAGCAGGCCCGCTGACAGGGTCTATGGCTACACCTTC. Protein sequence: CASRPADRVYGYTF. This chain links TRBV6-2 or TRBV6-3 with TRBJ1-2; 7 bases match TRBD1. Germline loops: CDR1 MNHEY, CDR2 SVGEGT. V dropped 6 bases and J dropped 4; count of bases not matched to a gene: 8. This CDR3 is built from 14 residues.

CDR3 in amino acids: CASKESSYNSPLHF. CDR3 in DNA: TGTGCCAGCAAGGAGAGCTCCTATAATTCACCCCTCCACTTT. This rearrangement joins TRBV28 to TRBJ1-6, with no clear D. V lost 7 bases and J 0 bases, leaving 7 bases between the germline ends. The germline V gene has CDR1 MDHEN and CDR2 SYDVKM. The CDR3 covers 14 residues.

This chain connects TRBV4-1 to TRBJ2-7; TRBD2 might be the D (5 bases). This CDR3 comprises 15 residues. V was pared by 2 bases and J by 2 bases, with 13 bases between. In germline, CDR1 is MGHRA, CDR2 YSYEKL. The CDR3 protein is CASSQRGSGPYEQYF. For the CDR3, the DNA is TGCGCCAGCAGCCAAAGAGGGTCCGGGCCCTACGAGCAGTACTTC.

This clonotype was recorded a few times. CDR3 amino acids: CASSLPLHTGELFF. CDR3 bases: TGTGCCAGCAGCTTGCCCCTCCACACCGGGGAGCTGTTTTTT. The chain has TRBV5-5 and TRBJ2-2; D not resolved. V dropped 1 base and J dropped 3 bases, with 7 bases sitting between them. Germline V gene data show CDR1 as SGHKS and CDR2 as YYEKEE (reference sequence). The CDR3 runs to 14 residues.

This clonotype was seen more than once but under ten times. V is TRBV4-1 and J is TRBJ2-1; TRBD1 might be the D (6 bases). Per germline, CDR1 MGHRA and CDR2 YSYEKL. The CDR3 consists of 17 residues. Trimming removed 0 bases at V and 2 bases at J, with 14 bases between. CDR3 protein: CASSQDPRGGAYNEQFF. CDR3 nucleotides: TGCGCCAGCAGCCAAGATCCCAGGGGTGGGGCCTACAATGAGCAGTTCTTC.

The V call is TRBV5-1, the J call TRBJ2-7, with D unresolved. Per germline, CDR1 SGHRS and CDR2 YFSETQ. This CDR3 spans 12 amino acids. Trimming shortened V by 4 bases and J by 3 bases, and 8 bases separated the two germline ends. Here the CDR3 DNA reads TGCGCCAGCAGCGGACGCGACTACGAGCAGTACTTC. Translating gives CASSGRDYEQYF.

The chain recombines TRBV6-5 with TRBJ2-3; 11 bases map to TRBD2. V gave up 6 bases and J gave up 5 bases; unmatched junction bases: 7. The CDR3 is 15 amino acids. Germline V CDR1 and CDR2: MNHEY, SVGAGI. The CDR3 protein is CASRNGLAGGDTQYF. CDR3 nucleotide sequence: TGTGCCAGCAGGAACGGGCTAGCGGGGGGAGATACGCAGTATTTT.

This clonotype has a handful of counts. The rearrangement uses TRBV7-9 and TRBJ2-5, with D uncertain. This CDR3 is 15 amino acids long. Trimming left V 5 bases short and J 2 bases short, with 15 bases between. CDR1 and CDR2 (germline): SEHNR, FQNEAQ (reference sequence). CDR3 sequence reads: CASSVSRADQETQYF. CDR3 nucleotide sequence: TGTGCCAGCAGCGTTAGCCGGGCGGATCAAGAGACCCAGTACTTC. Combining the CDR3 with reference TRBV7-9 and TRBJ2-5 gives the whole variable domain DTGVSQNPRHKITKRGQNVTFRCDPISEHNRLYWYRQTLGQGPEFLTYFQNEAQLEKSRLLSDRFSAERPKGSFSTLEIQRTEQGDSAMYLCASSVSRADQETQYFGPGTRLLVL.

This clonotype was detected a few times. This sequence joins TRBV27 and TRBJ2-5, with D hard to call. The CDR3 is made up of 13 amino acids. Deletions cut 4 bases from V and 1 base from J, with 7 bases between. CDR1 is MNHEY, CDR2 SMNVEV, per germline (reference sequence). In DNA form, the CDR3 reads TGTGCCAGCAGTTCGACAATCCAAGAGACCCAGTACTTC. Protein: CASSSTIQETQYF.

V gene TRBV12-3 or TRBV12-4 combines with J gene TRBJ1-1; 7 bases match TRBD1. V lost 6 bases and J lost 7; bases outside the gene matches: 14. CDR3 length: 15 amino acids. For the CDR3, the DNA is TGTGCCAGCAGAGAAAGGTCGGGACAGAGTTTTGAAGCTTTCTTT. Encoded protein: CASRERSGQSFEAFF.

The chain combines TRBV5-1 with TRBJ2-1; D may match TRBD1 or TRBD2 (5 bases each). This CDR3 spans 16 amino acids. The germline CDR1 and CDR2 sequences are SGHRS and YFSETQ. V lost 4 bases and J lost 3, with 17 bases in between. The CDR3 protein is CASSDGTVLGYNEQFF. The CDR3, as DNA: TGCGCCAGCAGCGACGGGACGGTTTTAGGCTACAATGAGCAGTTCTTC.

The genes are TRBV11-2 and TRBJ1-3; no definite D call. CDR3 length: 15 residues. V was trimmed by 2 bases and J by 4 bases, leaving 12 bases between them. Germline CDR1 is SGHAT and CDR2 is FQNNGV. CDR3 sequence: CASSLQGQGGNTIYF. The CDR3 DNA reads TGTGCCAGCAGCTTACAAGGGCAAGGCGGAAACACCATATATTTT.

In its sample, this clonotype was seen many times. This chain joins TRBV7-8 and TRBJ2-3; possibly TRBD1 or TRBD2 for D (5 bases each). CDR3 length: 14 residues. The germline V and J ends were trimmed by 5 bases and 1 base, with 10 bases remaining between them. Germline lookup yields CDR1 SGHVS and CDR2 FQNEAQ. The CDR3: CASSPVGGTDTQYF. CDR3 sequence (DNA): TGTGCCAGCAGCCCGGTGGGGGGCACAGATACGCAGTATTTT.

This sequence joins TRBV5-6 and TRBJ2-7; perhaps D is TRBD1 or TRBD2 (6 bases each). The CDR3 has 15 amino acids. Germline V CDR1 and CDR2: SGHDT, YYEEEE. V lost 1 base, J lost 3 bases, and 14 bases lay in between. Here the CDR3 reads CASSLPGAKVYEQYV. As DNA, the CDR3 is TGTGCCAGCAGCTTGCCGGGGGCCAAGGTCTACGAGCAGTACGTC.

The chain is built from TRBV20-1 and TRBJ2-3; 14 nucleotides line up with TRBD2. The CDR3 is 14 amino acids. Germline V gives CDR1 DFQATT, CDR2 SNEGSKA (reference sequence). Trimming cost V 4 bases and J 6 bases; bases outside gene matches: 3. The CDR3 here is CSATTSGGADTQYF. CDR3 nucleotides: TGCAGTGCTACGACTAGCGGGGGGGCTGATACGCAGTATTTT.